This T cell receptor (beta chain) stems from a study of blood T cells in healthy people across ages. With V trimmed by 3 bases and J by 10 bases, 2 bases remained unmatched. The CDR3 runs to 12 residues. CDR1 and CDR2 (germline): ENHRY, SYGVKD. A second PCR of 7 to 11 cycles used a sample-barcoded 5' primer and a J-beta primer mix. TCRdb analysed the 5' RACE reads with MiXCR anew, one entry per CDR3 protein. The sample has 1.8 million or so distinct CDR3 sequences; approximately 40% are singletons. V and J are TRBV10-3 and TRBJ2-1; 8 bases agree with TRBD1. The sequencing sample was made of blood. This receptor was identified in a human donor in good health. CDR3 loop: CAISDPGGEQFF. The CDR3, as DNA: TGTGCCATCAGTGACCCAGGGGGCGAGCAGTTCTTC.